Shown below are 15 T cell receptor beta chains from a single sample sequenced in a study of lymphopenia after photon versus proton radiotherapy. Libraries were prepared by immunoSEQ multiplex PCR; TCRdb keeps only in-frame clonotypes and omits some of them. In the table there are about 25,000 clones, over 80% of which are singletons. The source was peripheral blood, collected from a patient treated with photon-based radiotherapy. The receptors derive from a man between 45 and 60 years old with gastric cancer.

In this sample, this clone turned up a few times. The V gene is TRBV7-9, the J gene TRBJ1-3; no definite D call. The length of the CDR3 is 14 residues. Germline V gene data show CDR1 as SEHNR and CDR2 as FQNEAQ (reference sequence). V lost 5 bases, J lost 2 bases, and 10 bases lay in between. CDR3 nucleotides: TGTGCCAGCAGCCTCGGCGGGGCTGGAAACACCATATATTTT. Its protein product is CASSLGGAGNTIYF. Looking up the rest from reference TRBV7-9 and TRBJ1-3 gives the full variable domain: DTGVSQNPRHKITKRGQNVTFRCDPISEHNRLYWYRQTLGQGPEFLTYFQNEAQLEKSRLLSDRFSAERPKGSFSTLEIQRTEQGDSAMYLCASSLGGAGNTIYFGEGSWLTVV.

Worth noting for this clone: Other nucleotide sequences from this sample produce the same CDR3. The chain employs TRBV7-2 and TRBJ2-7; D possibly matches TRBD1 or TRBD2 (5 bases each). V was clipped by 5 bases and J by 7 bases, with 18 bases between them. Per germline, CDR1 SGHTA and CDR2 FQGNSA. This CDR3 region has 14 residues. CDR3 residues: CASSPGRGRGEQYF. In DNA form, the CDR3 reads TGTGCCAGCAGCCCGGGACGCGGACGTGGTGAGCAGTACTTC.

The CDR3 region has the DNA TGTGCCAGCAGCCCCATCATCCCAACCACCGGGGAGCTGTTTTTT. Translated: CASSPIIPTTGELFF. The chain is built from TRBV7-2 and TRBJ2-2; no clear D gene. Trimming pared 5 bases from V and 4 bases from J, leaving 14 bases between. From germline, CDR1 is SGHTA and CDR2 FQGNSA. This CDR3 is built from 15 residues.

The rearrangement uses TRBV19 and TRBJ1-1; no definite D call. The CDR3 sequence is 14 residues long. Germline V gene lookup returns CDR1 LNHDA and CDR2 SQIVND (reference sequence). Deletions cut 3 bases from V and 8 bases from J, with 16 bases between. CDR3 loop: CASSMRAKGPEAFF. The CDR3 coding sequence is TGTGCCAGTAGTATGAGGGCTAAAGGGCCGGAAGCTTTCTTT. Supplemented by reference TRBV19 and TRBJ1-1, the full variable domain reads DGGITQSPKYLFRKEGQNVTLSCEQNLNHDAMYWYRQDPGQGLRLIYYSQIVNDFQKGDIAEGYSVSREKKESFPLTVTSAQKNPTAFYLCASSMRAKGPEAFFGQGTRLTVV.

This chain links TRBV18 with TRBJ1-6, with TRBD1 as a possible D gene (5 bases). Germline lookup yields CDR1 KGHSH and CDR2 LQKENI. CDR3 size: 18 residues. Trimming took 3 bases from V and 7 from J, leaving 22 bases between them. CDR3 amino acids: CASSPSRPLTEGNSPLHF. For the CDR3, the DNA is TGTGCCAGCTCACCGTCTCGGCCTCTCACCGAGGGGAATTCACCCCTCCACTTT.

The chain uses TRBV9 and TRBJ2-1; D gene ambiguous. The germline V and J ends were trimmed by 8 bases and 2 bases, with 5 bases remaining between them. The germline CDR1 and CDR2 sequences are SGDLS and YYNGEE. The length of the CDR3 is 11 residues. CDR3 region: CASGTYNEQFF. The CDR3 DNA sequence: TGTGCCAGTGGCACCTACAATGAGCAGTTCTTC.

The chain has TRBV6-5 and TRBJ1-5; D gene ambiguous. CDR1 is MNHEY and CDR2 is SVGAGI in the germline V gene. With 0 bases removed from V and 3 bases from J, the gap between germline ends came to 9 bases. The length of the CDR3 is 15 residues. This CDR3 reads CASSYSRTDNQPQHF. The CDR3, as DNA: TGTGCCAGCAGTTACTCCCGGACCGACAATCAGCCCCAGCATTTT.

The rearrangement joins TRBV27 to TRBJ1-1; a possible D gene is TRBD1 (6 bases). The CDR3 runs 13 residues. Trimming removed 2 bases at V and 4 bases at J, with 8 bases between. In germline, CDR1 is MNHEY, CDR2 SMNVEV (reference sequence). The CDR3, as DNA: TGTGCCAGCAGTTTAACGACAGGCACTGAAGCTTTCTTT. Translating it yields CASSLTTGTEAFF.

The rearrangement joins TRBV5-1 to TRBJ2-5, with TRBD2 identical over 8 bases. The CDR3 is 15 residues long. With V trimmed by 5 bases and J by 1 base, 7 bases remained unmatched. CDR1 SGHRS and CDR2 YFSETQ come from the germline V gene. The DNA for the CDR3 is TGCGCCAGCAGGGGAGGCGGGGGGCCCCAAGAGACCCAGTACTTC. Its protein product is CASRGGGGPQETQYF.

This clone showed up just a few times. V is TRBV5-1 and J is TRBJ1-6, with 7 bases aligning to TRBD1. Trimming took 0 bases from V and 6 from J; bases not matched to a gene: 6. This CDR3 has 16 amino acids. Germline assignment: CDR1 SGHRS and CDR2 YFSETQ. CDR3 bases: TGCGCCAGCAGCTTGGAACCGGGACAGTTTAATTCACCCCTCCACTTT. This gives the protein CASSLEPGQFNSPLHF. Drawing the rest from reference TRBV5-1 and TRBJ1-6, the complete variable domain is KAGVTQTPRYLIKTRGQQVTLSCSPISGHRSVSWYQQTPGQGLQFLFEYFSETQRNKGNFPGRFSGRQFSNSRSEMNVSTLELGDSALYLCASSLEPGQFNSPLHFGNGTRLTVT.

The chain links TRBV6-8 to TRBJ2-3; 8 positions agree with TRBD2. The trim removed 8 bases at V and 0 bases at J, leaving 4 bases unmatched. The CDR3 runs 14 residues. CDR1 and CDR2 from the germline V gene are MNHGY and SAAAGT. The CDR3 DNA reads TGTGCCAGCGGGGTAGCGGGGAGCACAGATACGCAGTATTTT. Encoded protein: CASGVAGSTDTQYF.

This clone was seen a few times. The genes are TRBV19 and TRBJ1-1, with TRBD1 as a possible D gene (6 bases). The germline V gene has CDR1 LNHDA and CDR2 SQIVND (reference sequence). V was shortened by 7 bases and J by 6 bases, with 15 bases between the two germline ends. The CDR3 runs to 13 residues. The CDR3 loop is CASIGGRWAEAFF. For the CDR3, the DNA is TGTGCCAGTATAGGGGGGCGATGGGCTGAAGCTTTCTTT. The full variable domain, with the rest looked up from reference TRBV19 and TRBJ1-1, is DGGITQSPKYLFRKEGQNVTLSCEQNLNHDAMYWYRQDPGQGLRLIYYSQIVNDFQKGDIAEGYSVSREKKESFPLTVTSAQKNPTAFYLCASIGGRWAEAFFGQGTRLTVV.

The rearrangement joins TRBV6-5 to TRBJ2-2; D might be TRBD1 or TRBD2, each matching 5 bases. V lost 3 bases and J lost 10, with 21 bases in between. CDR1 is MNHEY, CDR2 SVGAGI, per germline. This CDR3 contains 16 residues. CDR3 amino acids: CASSYLRDPRPEELFF. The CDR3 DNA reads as TGTGCCAGCAGTTATTTACGGGACCCCCGACCGGAGGAGCTGTTTTTT.

CDR3 in amino acids: CASMSSGILNIQYF. DNA of the CDR3: TGTGCCAGCATGAGTTCTGGGATACTAAACATTCAGTACTTC. This chain connects TRBV6-6 to TRBJ2-4, with D uncertain. V gave up 7 bases and J gave up 6 bases, with 16 bases separating them. CDR3 length: 14 residues. Germline V lookup: CDR1 MNHNY, CDR2 SVGAGI (reference sequence).

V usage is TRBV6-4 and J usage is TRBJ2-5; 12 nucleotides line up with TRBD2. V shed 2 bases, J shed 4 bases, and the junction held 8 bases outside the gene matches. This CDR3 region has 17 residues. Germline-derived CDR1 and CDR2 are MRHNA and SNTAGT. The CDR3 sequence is CASSDTETSGGLETQYF. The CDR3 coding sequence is TGTGCCAGCAGTGACACCGAGACTAGCGGGGGTTTAGAGACCCAGTACTTC.